This TCR beta chain was sequenced for a study of CD8+ T cells in alopecia areata. Study-level information: Oral tofacitinib, 5 to 10 mg twice daily, was given in an open-label trial.

The study team obtained lesional scalp punch biopsies and peripheral blood from alopecia areata patients. The CDR3 runs 13 residues. V was shortened by 7 bases and J by 0 bases, with 10 bases between the two germline ends. The germline V gene has CDR1 SEHNR and CDR2 FQNEAQ (reference sequence). Extracted RNA was reverse transcribed into cDNA, the sequencing template. Clones were read by immunoSEQ multiplex PCR, and TCRdb kept only the in-frame ones, dropping some. The sample records 150,000 to 200,000 clones, less than 75% being singletons. In this sample, this clone turned up a few times. The material sequenced was CD8+ T cells sorted from blood, taken at week 0. The V call is TRBV7-9, the J call TRBJ2-7; tentative D call: TRBD1 (6 bases). This TCR derives from a human donor with alopecia areata. CDR3 residues: CASNPDSSYEQYF. The CDR3 nucleotides read TGTGCCAGCAACCCGGACAGCTCCTACGAGCAGTACTTC.